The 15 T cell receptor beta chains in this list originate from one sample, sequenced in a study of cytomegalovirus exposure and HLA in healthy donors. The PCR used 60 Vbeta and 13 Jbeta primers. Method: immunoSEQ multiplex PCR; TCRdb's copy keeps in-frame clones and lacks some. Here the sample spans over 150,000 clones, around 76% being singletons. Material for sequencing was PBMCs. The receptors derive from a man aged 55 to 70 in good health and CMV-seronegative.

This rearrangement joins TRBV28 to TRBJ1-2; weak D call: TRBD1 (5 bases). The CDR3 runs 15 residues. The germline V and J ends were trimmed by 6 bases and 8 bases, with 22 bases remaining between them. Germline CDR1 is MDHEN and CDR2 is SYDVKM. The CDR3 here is CASRGIGSGLRGYTF. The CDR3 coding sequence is TGTGCCAGCAGGGGGATCGGTTCAGGGTTAAGAGGCTACACCTTC.

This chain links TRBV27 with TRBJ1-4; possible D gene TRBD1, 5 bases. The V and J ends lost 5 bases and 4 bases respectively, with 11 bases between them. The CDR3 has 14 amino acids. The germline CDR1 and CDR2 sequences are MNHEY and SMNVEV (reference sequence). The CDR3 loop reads CASSRQGFNEKLFF. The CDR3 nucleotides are TGTGCCAGCAGTCGGCAGGGATTTAATGAAAAACTGTTTTTT.

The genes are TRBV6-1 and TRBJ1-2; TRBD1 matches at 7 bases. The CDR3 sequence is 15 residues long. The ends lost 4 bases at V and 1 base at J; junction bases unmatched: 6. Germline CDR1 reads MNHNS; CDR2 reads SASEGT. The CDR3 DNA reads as TGTGCCAGCAGTGTCCAGGGGGGTGATAACTATGGCTACACCTTC. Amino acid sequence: CASSVQGGDNYGYTF.

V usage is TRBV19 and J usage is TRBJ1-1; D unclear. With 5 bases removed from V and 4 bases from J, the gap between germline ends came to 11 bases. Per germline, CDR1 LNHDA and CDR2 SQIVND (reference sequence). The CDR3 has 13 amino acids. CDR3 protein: CASSGRRGTEAFF. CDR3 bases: TGTGCCAGTAGTGGCCGGCGAGGCACTGAAGCTTTCTTT.

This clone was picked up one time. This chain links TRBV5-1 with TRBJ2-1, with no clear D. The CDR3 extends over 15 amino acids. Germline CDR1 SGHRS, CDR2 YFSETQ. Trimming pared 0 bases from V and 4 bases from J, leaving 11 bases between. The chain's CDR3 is CASSLGAYRYNEQFF. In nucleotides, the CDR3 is TGCGCCAGCAGCTTGGGGGCGTATAGATACAATGAGCAGTTCTTC.

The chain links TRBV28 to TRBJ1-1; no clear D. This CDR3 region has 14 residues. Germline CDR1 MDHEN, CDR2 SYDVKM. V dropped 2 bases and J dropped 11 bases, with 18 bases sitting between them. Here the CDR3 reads CASSLRGSLMGAFF. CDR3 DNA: TGTGCCAGCAGTTTAAGAGGGAGTCTGATGGGGGCTTTCTTT.

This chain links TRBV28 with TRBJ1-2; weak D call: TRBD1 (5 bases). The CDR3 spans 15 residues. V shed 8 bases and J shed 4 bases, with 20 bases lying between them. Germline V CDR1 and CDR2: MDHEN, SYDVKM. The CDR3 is CASWSGQGGSYGYTF. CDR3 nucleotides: TGTGCCAGCTGGAGCGGGCAGGGAGGTAGCTATGGCTACACCTTC.

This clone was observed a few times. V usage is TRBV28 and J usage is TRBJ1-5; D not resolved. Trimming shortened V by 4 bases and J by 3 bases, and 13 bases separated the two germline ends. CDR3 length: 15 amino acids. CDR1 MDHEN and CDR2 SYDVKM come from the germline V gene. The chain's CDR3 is CASSSHRENNQPQHF. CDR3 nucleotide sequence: TGTGCCAGCAGTTCACACCGGGAGAACAATCAGCCCCAGCATTTT.

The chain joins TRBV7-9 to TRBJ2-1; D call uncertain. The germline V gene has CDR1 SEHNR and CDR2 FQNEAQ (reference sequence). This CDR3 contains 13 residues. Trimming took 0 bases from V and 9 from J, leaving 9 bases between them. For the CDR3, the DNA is TGTGCCAGCAGCTTAGCGCGGCGCGGTGAGCAGTTCTTC. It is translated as CASSLARRGEQFF.

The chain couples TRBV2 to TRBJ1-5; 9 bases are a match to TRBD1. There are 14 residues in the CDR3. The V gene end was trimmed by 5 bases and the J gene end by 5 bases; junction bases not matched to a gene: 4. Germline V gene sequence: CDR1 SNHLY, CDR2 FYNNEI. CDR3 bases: TGTGCCAGCAGTCAACAGGGGGCAGATCAGCCCCAGCATTTT. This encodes CASSQQGADQPQHF.

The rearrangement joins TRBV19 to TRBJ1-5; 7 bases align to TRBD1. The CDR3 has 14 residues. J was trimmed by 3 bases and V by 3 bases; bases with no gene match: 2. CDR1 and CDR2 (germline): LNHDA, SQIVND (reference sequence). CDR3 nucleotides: TGTGCCAGTAGTATGGGACAGTTCAATCAGCCCCAGCATTTT. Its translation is CASSMGQFNQPQHF.

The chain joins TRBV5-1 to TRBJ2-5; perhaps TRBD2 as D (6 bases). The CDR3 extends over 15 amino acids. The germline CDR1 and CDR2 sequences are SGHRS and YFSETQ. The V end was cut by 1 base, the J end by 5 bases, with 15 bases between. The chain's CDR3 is CASSLSPGVLETQYF. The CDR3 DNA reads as TGCGCCAGCAGCTTGTCTCCGGGAGTCTTGGAGACCCAGTACTTC. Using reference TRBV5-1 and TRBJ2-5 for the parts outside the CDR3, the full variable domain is KAGVTQTPRYLIKTRGQQVTLSCSPISGHRSVSWYQQTPGQGLQFLFEYFSETQRNKGNFPGRFSGRQFSNSRSEMNVSTLELGDSALYLCASSLSPGVLETQYFGPGTRLLVL.

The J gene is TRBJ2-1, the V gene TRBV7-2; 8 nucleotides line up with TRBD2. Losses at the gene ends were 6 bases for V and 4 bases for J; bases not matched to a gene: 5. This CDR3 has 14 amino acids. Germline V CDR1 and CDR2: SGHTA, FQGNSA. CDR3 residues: CASRGGGLYNEQFF. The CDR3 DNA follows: TGTGCCAGCAGGGGCGGGGGGCTATACAATGAGCAGTTCTTC.

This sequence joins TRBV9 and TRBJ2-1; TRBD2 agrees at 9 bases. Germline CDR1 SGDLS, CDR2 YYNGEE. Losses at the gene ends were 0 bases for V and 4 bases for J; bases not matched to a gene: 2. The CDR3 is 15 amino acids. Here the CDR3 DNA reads TGTGCCAGCAGCGTAGGGGCGGGAGGGTACAATGAGCAGTTCTTC. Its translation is CASSVGAGGYNEQFF.

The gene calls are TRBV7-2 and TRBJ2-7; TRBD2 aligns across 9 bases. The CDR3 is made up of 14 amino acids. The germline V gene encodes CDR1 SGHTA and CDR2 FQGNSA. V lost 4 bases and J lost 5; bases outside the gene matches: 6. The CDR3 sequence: CASSWVAGADEQYF. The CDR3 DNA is TGTGCCAGCAGCTGGGTAGCGGGAGCTGACGAGCAGTACTTC.